One and the same sample provided the 28 T cell receptor beta chains below, sequenced in a study of blood T cell repertoires in COVID-19. The assay was immunoSEQ multiplex PCR, and TCRdb's table has in-frame clones only and misses some. The repertoire holds 150,000 or so clones, approximately 70% seen once, with 1.5% to 2% in the top ten. Sample: peripheral blood. These receptors were obtained from a woman between 65 and 79 years old with acute or convalescent COVID-19.

This sequence joins TRBV7-9 and TRBJ1-1; maybe TRBD1 (6 bases). Looked up from germline, CDR1 is SEHNR and CDR2 is FQNEAQ (reference sequence). The CDR3 has 15 amino acids. V dropped 2 bases and J dropped 0 bases, with 10 bases sitting between them. The CDR3 sequence is CASSLLDRLNTEAFF. CDR3 bases: TGTGCCAGCAGCTTACTCGACAGGTTGAACACTGAAGCTTTCTTT.

The V gene is TRBV5-6, the J gene TRBJ2-7; TRBD1 matches 7 bases. The ends lost 4 bases at V and 0 bases at J; junction bases unmatched: 13. Germline V gene data show CDR1 as SGHDT and CDR2 as YYEEEE. This CDR3 has 17 residues. CDR3 DNA sequence: TGTGCCAGCAGCCCCTGGAACCGGGACAGCAGCTCCTACGAGCAGTACTTC. It yields the protein CASSPWNRDSSSYEQYF.

The rearrangement joins TRBV5-6 to TRBJ1-5; possibly TRBD1 for D (5 bases). From germline, CDR1 is SGHDT and CDR2 YYEEEE. The CDR3 runs to 16 residues. V was cut by 4 bases and J by 2 bases, with 16 bases left in between. The CDR3 is CASSTGSERGNQPQHF. In nucleotides, the CDR3 is TGTGCCAGCAGCACAGGTTCGGAGCGGGGCAATCAGCCCCAGCATTTT.

This chain uses TRBV9 with TRBJ2-7; 7 positions agree with TRBD1. CDR1 and CDR2 (germline): SGDLS, YYNGEE. The V and J ends lost 4 bases and 3 bases, in that order; junction bases with no gene match: 4. CDR3 size: 13 residues. In nucleotides, the CDR3 is TGTGCCAGCAGCCCGACAGGGATCTACGAGCAGTACTTC. This sequence encodes CASSPTGIYEQYF.

In its sample, this clone was seen a few times. The V call is TRBV6-5, the J call TRBJ2-7; tentative D call: TRBD1 (6 bases). CDR1 is MNHEY and CDR2 is SVGAGI in the germline V gene. CDR3 length: 15 residues. V shed 8 bases and J shed 1 base, with 18 bases lying between them. In DNA form, the CDR3 reads TGTGCCAGCCGCCCGGGGTGGACAGAGTCCTACGAGCAGTACTTC. The encoded protein is CASRPGWTESYEQYF.

V is TRBV7-9 and J is TRBJ1-2, with unresolved D. Germline V gene sequence: CDR1 SEHNR, CDR2 FQNEAQ (reference sequence). The CDR3 consists of 14 residues. V was clipped by 4 bases and J by 7 bases, with 16 bases between them. The CDR3 loop is CASSSRLSGGGYTF. The CDR3 region has the DNA TGTGCCAGCAGCTCTCGTCTATCGGGAGGTGGCTACACCTTC.

This clone was found once. In DNA form, the CDR3 reads TGTGCCAGCAGGGAGGGTGTGAGGAATTCACCCCTCCACTTT. As protein: CASREGVRNSPLHF. This chain connects TRBV6-5 to TRBJ1-6; D unresolved. The CDR3 is made up of 14 amino acids. Trimming took off 6 bases at V and 7 bases at J, with 13 bases between the two ends. Per germline, CDR1 MNHEY and CDR2 SVGAGI.

This chain joins TRBV7-9 and TRBJ2-2; TRBD1 matches 7 bases. Per germline, CDR1 SEHNR and CDR2 FQNEAQ (reference sequence). CDR3 length equals 17 residues. With V trimmed by 2 bases and J by 3 bases, 9 bases remained unmatched. CDR3 amino acids: CASSLSRGQDDTGELFF. The CDR3 DNA reads as TGTGCCAGCAGCTTAAGTCGTGGACAGGATGACACCGGGGAGCTGTTTTTT.

This rearrangement joins TRBV18 to TRBJ1-3; D not resolved. There are 14 residues in the CDR3. Trimming left V 6 bases short and J 0 bases short, with 9 bases between. Per germline, CDR1 KGHSH and CDR2 LQKENI. CDR3 DNA: TGTGCCAGCTCGATTGGCAGCTCTGGAAACACCATATATTTT. Encoded protein: CASSIGSSGNTIYF.

The chain links TRBV5-4 to TRBJ2-7, with D perhaps matching TRBD1 (6 bases). Between the trimmed V and J ends, which lost 4 bases and 2 bases, there was a span of 13 bases. The CDR3 contains 14 residues. CDR1 SGHNT and CDR2 YYREEE come from the germline V gene (reference sequence). CDR3 in amino acids: CASSPPGQAYEQYF. DNA of the CDR3: TGTGCCAGCAGCCCCCCGGGACAAGCCTACGAGCAGTACTTC.

There are many counts of this clone. This sequence joins TRBV11-2 and TRBJ2-2, with TRBD2 matching 10 bases. The length of the CDR3 is 17 residues. J gave up 4 bases and V 4 bases, and 9 bases lay outside the gene matches. Germline CDR1 is SGHAT and CDR2 is FQNNGV. In nucleotides, the CDR3 is TGTGCCAGCAGCTCCCAGCGGGGGGGCTCCGGCACCGGGGAGCTGTTTTTT. This translates into CASSSQRGGSGTGELFF.

This clone was counted a single time. The rearrangement joins TRBV30 to TRBJ1-1; 7 bases align to TRBD1. Unmatched junction bases numbered 8, after V lost 5 bases and J lost 5 bases. The germline V gene has CDR1 GTSNPN and CDR2 SVGIG (reference sequence). CDR3 length equals 13 residues. The CDR3 reads CAWATGPGTEAFF. As DNA, the CDR3 is TGTGCCTGGGCGACAGGGCCAGGGACTGAAGCTTTCTTT.

There are a few counts of this clone. The chain uses TRBV5-1 and TRBJ2-1; TRBD1 matches 8 bases. Losses at the gene ends were 4 bases for V and 10 bases for J; bases not matched to a gene: 7. CDR1 and CDR2 from the germline V gene are SGHRS and YFSETQ. The CDR3 is made up of 13 amino acids. For the CDR3, the DNA is TGCGCCAGCAGCAAGGACAGGGTGGTGGAGCAGTTCTTC. Its protein product is CASSKDRVVEQFF.

This chain joins TRBV2 and TRBJ1-6; D is unresolved. The V gene lost 1 base and the J gene lost 7 bases, with 8 bases spanning the gap. Germline V gene lookup returns CDR1 SNHLY and CDR2 FYNNEI. CDR3 length: 14 amino acids. CDR3 nucleotides: TGTGCCAGCAGTGAAGTCAGGAAAAATTCACCCCTCCACTTT. Its protein is CASSEVRKNSPLHF.

V and J are TRBV6-5 and TRBJ1-3; TRBD1 aligns across 9 bases. The germline V gene has CDR1 MNHEY and CDR2 SVGAGI. CDR3 size: 16 residues. With 4 bases clipped from V and 3 bases from J, the junction kept 7 bases outside the gene matches. The CDR3 sequence: CASSSQTGGHGNTIYF. CDR3 DNA sequence: TGTGCCAGCAGTTCCCAGACAGGGGGACATGGAAACACCATATATTTT.

The chain couples TRBV21-1 to TRBJ1-2. TRBV21-1 is shown as a pseudogene. The CDR3 loop spans 18 amino acids. The CDR3 loop reads CASSKIRSAGGCFYGYTF. CDR3 in DNA: TGTGCCAGCAGCAAAATTCGTTCGGCCGGAGGGTGCTTCTATGGCTACACCTTC.

This rearrangement joins TRBV10-1 to TRBJ2-5; D perhaps matches TRBD1 (6 bases). Between the trimmed V and J ends, which lost 2 bases and 0 bases, there was a span of 10 bases. The germline V gene has CDR1 WNHNN and CDR2 SYGVQD (reference sequence). The CDR3 covers 15 residues. DNA of the CDR3: TGCGCCAGCAGTGAGGCAACAGGGAACCAAGAGACCCAGTACTTC. This gives the protein CASSEATGNQETQYF.

This chain joins TRBV7-9 and TRBJ1-2; 7 bases match TRBD1. This CDR3 contains 13 residues. Unmatched junction bases numbered 4, after V lost 4 bases and J lost 5 bases. Germline CDR1 reads SEHNR; CDR2 reads FQNEAQ (reference sequence). The CDR3 sequence: CASSSETGYGYTF. The CDR3 coding sequence is TGTGCCAGCAGCTCCGAGACAGGGTATGGCTACACCTTC.

The V gene is TRBV3-1 (or the pseudogene TRBV3-2), the J gene TRBJ2-2, with 9 bases matching TRBD2. The CDR3 is 15 amino acids. With V trimmed by 6 bases and J by 4 bases, 6 bases remained unmatched. The germline CDR1 and CDR2 sequences are LGHDT and YNNKEL (reference sequence). CDR3 in amino acids: CASSRTSDSTGELFF. As DNA, the CDR3 is TGTGCCAGCAGTCGGACTAGCGATTCCACCGGGGAGCTGTTTTTT.

This clone has more than one count but fewer than ten. J is TRBJ2-7 and V is TRBV2; 7 nucleotides line up with TRBD2. V lost 7 bases to trimming and J lost 3 bases; unmatched junction nucleotides: 3. Germline CDR1 and CDR2: SNHLY and FYNNEI. The CDR3 extends over 12 amino acids. This CDR3 is CASITGGYEQYF. The CDR3 coding sequence is TGTGCCAGCATAACGGGAGGCTACGAGCAGTACTTC.

The chain carries TRBV5-4 and TRBJ2-2; D possibly corresponds to TRBD1 (5 bases). The ends were cut back, 4 bases at V and 6 bases at J, with 10 bases in the middle. Germline V CDR1 and CDR2: SGHNT, YYREEE (reference sequence). This CDR3 has 13 residues. CDR3 region: CASSADSAGELFF. The DNA for the CDR3 is TGTGCCAGCAGCGCCGACAGTGCCGGGGAGCTGTTTTTT.

The rearrangement joins TRBV29-1 to TRBJ2-2, with 7 positions matching TRBD1. The V and J ends lost 0 bases and 7 bases, in that order; junction bases with no gene match: 5. The CDR3 length is 14 residues. CDR1 and CDR2 (germline): SQVTM, ANQGSEA. CDR3 sequence: CSVEDLRDSGELFF. The CDR3 DNA reads TGCAGCGTTGAAGATCTTAGGGACAGCGGGGAGCTGTTTTTT.

The chain recombines TRBV9 with TRBJ1-2, with D possibly matching TRBD1 (5 bases). This CDR3 region has 14 residues. CDR1 and CDR2 (germline): SGDLS, YYNGEE. Trimming stripped 2 bases from V and 4 bases from J, with 12 bases between. Here the CDR3 reads CASSVEGFGYGYTF. For the CDR3, the DNA is TGTGCCAGCAGCGTGGAGGGGTTCGGCTATGGCTACACCTTC.

The rearrangement joins TRBV5-6 to TRBJ1-5; 10 nucleotides match TRBD1. Losses at the gene ends were 4 bases for V and 6 bases for J; bases not matched to a gene: 10. Germline values: CDR1 SGHDT, CDR2 YYEEEE. This CDR3 is 16 amino acids long. The CDR3 is CASSTARTGGSQPQHF. The CDR3 nucleotides read TGTGCCAGCAGCACGGCAAGGACAGGGGGATCTCAGCCCCAGCATTTT.

The V and J genes are TRBV7-2 and TRBJ1-6; 7 bases agree with TRBD1. Germline lookup yields CDR1 SGHTA and CDR2 FQGNSA. The CDR3 sequence is 14 residues long. J lost 8 bases, V lost 3 bases, and 4 bases had no gene match. CDR3 DNA sequence: TGTGCCAGCAGCTTGGACAGGACCTATTCACCCCTCCACTTT. As protein: CASSLDRTYSPLHF. Filled out from reference TRBV7-2 and TRBJ1-6, the complete variable domain reads GAGVSQSPSNKVTEKGKDVELRCDPISGHTALYWYRQSLGQGLEFLIYFQGNSAPDKSGLPSDRFSAERTGGSVSTLTIQRTQQEDSAVYLCASSLDRTYSPLHFGNGTRLTVT.

This clone occurred once. The V and J genes are TRBV28 and TRBJ2-7; weak D call: TRBD1 (5 bases). V was pared by 6 bases and J by 0 bases, with 18 bases between. The CDR3 has 16 amino acids. CDR1 and CDR2 from the germline V gene are MDHEN and SYDVKM. The CDR3 loop reads CASSPPLGPYSYEQYF. The CDR3 coding sequence is TGTGCCAGCAGCCCCCCCTTGGGGCCGTACTCCTACGAGCAGTACTTC.

The chain recombines TRBV19 with TRBJ2-5; D is unclear. V was shortened by 4 bases and J by 3 bases, with 6 bases between the two germline ends. Germline-derived CDR1 and CDR2 are LNHDA and SQIVND (reference sequence). The CDR3 has 12 amino acids. This chain's CDR3 is CASSSDEETQYF. CDR3 sequence (DNA): TGTGCCAGTAGTAGCGATGAAGAGACCCAGTACTTC.

This chain connects TRBV28 to TRBJ2-1; 13 bases align to TRBD2. This CDR3 has 19 residues. Trimming at V came to 5 bases and at J to 5 bases, leaving 15 bases not matched to a gene. The germline V gene encodes CDR1 MDHEN and CDR2 SYDVKM. The CDR3 region is CASSPPGTATSGRNNEQFF. The CDR3 DNA sequence: TGTGCCAGCAGTCCACCCGGGACCGCGACTAGCGGGAGGAACAATGAGCAGTTCTTC.